Listed below are T cell receptor beta chains from one sample, sequenced in a study of shared clonotypes between healthy human individuals. TCRdb keeps only in-frame clones here, not all; method: immunoSEQ multiplex PCR. Among 550,000 to 650,000 clones, around 96% were seen once, and the ten largest hold about 0.12%. The sequenced material came from naive CD8+ T cells sorted from blood. The receptors were sampled from a woman aged 30 to 39 in good health. Each CDR3 is given with its conserved first and last residue. D genes are given only for firm matches. Rows give clone size only sometimes, using once, few, many, or a class for an expanded clone.

.	TRBV28	TRBJ1-1	.	TGTGCCAGCAGTTTATTCGTGAACACTGAAGCTTTCTTT	CASSLFVNTEAFF
.	TRBV11-2	TRBJ2-1	TRBD2	TGTGCCAGCAGCTTAGATTTGACTAGCGGCTCCTACAATGAGCAGTTCTTC	CASSLDLTSGSYNEQFF
.	TRBV28	TRBJ2-5	.	TGTGCCAGCCGAGGGCCGGAGACCCAGTACTTC	CASRGPETQYF
.	TRBV27	TRBJ2-7	TRBD1	TGTGCCAGCAGTCCCTTATCCCAAACAGGGGGCTTAACCGGAGGGACCTACGAGCAGTACTTC	CASSPLSQTGGLTGGTYEQYF
.	TRBV6-5	TRBJ2-7	TRBD1	TGTGCCAGCAGTTACTCGGGACAGGGAACCTACGAGCAGTACTTC	CASSYSGQGTYEQYF
.	TRBV28	TRBJ1-1	.	TGTGCCAGCATCCCATGGATCATGAACACTGAAGCTTTCTTT	CASIPWIMNTEAFF
.	TRBV28	TRBJ1-5	TRBD1	TGTGCCAGCAGGGCCGGGACAGGGATCAATCAGCCCCAGCATTTT	CASRAGTGINQPQHF
.	TRBV27	TRBJ2-3	TRBD2	TGTGCCAGCAGTATCCTACTAGCGAAAGGCGCAGATACGCAGTATTTT	CASSILLAKGADTQYF
few	TRBV7-9	TRBJ1-2	.	TGTGCCAGCAGCTTAGTTGGGACCTACTATGGCTACACCTTC	CASSLVGTYYGYTF
.	TRBV5-4	TRBJ2-4	.	TGTGCCAGCACCTACGAGGGATTTGACATTCAGTACTTC	CASTYEGFDIQYF
.	TRBV9	TRBJ2-3	.	TGTGCCAGCAGCCCCCTCCCGAGAGACACAGATACGCAGTATTTT	CASSPLPRDTDTQYF
once	TRBV2	TRBJ1-2	.	TGTGCCAGCAGTGGGGTGGGCGGCCCGGGCTACACCTTC	CASSGVGGPGYTF
.	TRBV10-1	TRBJ2-5	.	TGCGCCAGCAGCGACATGCCTGGGGAGACCCAGTACTTC	CASSDMPGETQYF
.	TRBV2	TRBJ2-2	.	TGTGCCAGCGCCCGGGGGTCGGGACTCCTGTCGTGGGAGCTGTTTTTT	CASARGSGLLSWELFF
.	TRBV28	TRBJ2-7	TRBD1	TGTGCCAGCAGTTTACGGACAGGGGGCCCCTACGAGCAGTACTTC	CASSLRTGGPYEQYF
.	TRBV4-1	TRBJ2-3	TRBD2	TGCGCCAGCAGCCAAGTGAGGGGACTAGCGGGATTCAATTACACAGATACGCAGTATTTT	CASSQVRGLAGFNYTDTQYF
.	TRBV7-6	TRBJ1-5	.	TGTGCCAGCAGCTCGGGACCCCGCAATCAGCCCCAGCATTTT	CASSSGPRNQPQHF
.	TRBV2	TRBJ2-7	.	TGTGCCAGCAGTGAATGGCCAGGGGCATACGAGCAGTACTTC	CASSEWPGAYEQYF
.	TRBV27	TRBJ2-7	.	TGTGCCAGCAGTTTAGCGGGTACCTACGAGCAGTACTTC	CASSLAGTYEQYF
.	TRBV27	TRBJ2-7	TRBD2	TGTGCCAGCAGTTTCTTAGCGGGAGCGGTCCACGAGCAGTACTTC	CASSFLAGAVHEQYF
.	TRBV4-2	TRBJ1-4	.	TGTGCCAGCAGCCAAAGGGACACTTCAACTAATGAAAAACTGTTTTTT	CASSQRDTSTNEKLFF
.	TRBV29-1	TRBJ2-1	TRBD2	TGCAGCGTTGGTGGAAATGGCGGGAGACTAGGCAATGAGCAGTTCTTC	CSVGGNGGRLGNEQFF
.	TRBV30	TRBJ2-1	.	TGTGCCTGGATTGGAGCGCGGGAACTGGGGAATGAGCAGTTCTTC	CAWIGARELGNEQFF
once	TRBV28	TRBJ2-5	TRBD2	TGTGCCAGCAGTCCCTTGTTTAGCGGGAGGGAGGAGACCCAGTACTTC	CASSPLFSGREETQYF
.	TRBV15	TRBJ2-5	TRBD2	TGTGCCACCAGCAGAGATTCCCCCCGACTAGCGGCCGAGACCCAGTACTTC	CATSRDSPRLAAETQYF
once	TRBV9	TRBJ1-2	TRBD1	TGTGCCAGCAGCGCACCGGGACAGGGGAACTATGGCTACACCTTC	CASSAPGQGNYGYTF
.	TRBV4-1	TRBJ2-3	.	TGCGCCAGCAGCCACGAGCGGGTGGCAGATACGCAGTATTTT	CASSHERVADTQYF
.	TRBV28	TRBJ1-5	.	TGTGCCAGCAGTCCCGGCGATCAGCCCCAGCATTTT	CASSPGDQPQHF
.	TRBV6-6	TRBJ1-1	.	TGTGCCAGCACCACAGACAGGAACACTGAAGCTTTCTTT	CASTTDRNTEAFF
.	TRBV27	TRBJ2-1	TRBD2	TGTGCCAGCAGTGCCTGGACTAGCGGGAACAGGGAGCAGTTCTTC	CASSAWTSGNREQFF
.	TRBV4-2	TRBJ2-1	.	TGTGCCAGCAGCCAAGAAGGGGGTCCGGTCTCCTACAATGAGCAGTTCTTC	CASSQEGGPVSYNEQFF
.	TRBV28	TRBJ2-3	TRBD1	TGTGCCAGCAGTTCCGACCGGGACAGGGCCGTGGATACGCAGTATTTT	CASSSDRDRAVDTQYF
.	TRBV6-1	TRBJ1-5	TRBD1	TGTGCCAGCAGTGAAGTTATGACAGGGGGATTTCAGCCCCAGCATTTT	CASSEVMTGGFQPQHF
.	TRBV13	TRBJ2-7	.	TGTGCCAGCAGCTTCGGCCGAACGGGGGATTACGAGCAGTACTTC	CASSFGRTGDYEQYF
.	TRBV19	TRBJ2-1	TRBD2	TGTGCCAGTAGTATGTGGACTAGGGGATACAATGAGCAGTTCTTC	CASSMWTRGYNEQFF
.	TRBV7-9	TRBJ2-7	.	TGTGCCAGCAGCTTGGCACCCGTAGCGGGACAGCCCTACGAGCAGTACTTC	CASSLAPVAGQPYEQYF
.	TRBV5-5	TRBJ2-7	TRBD2	TGTGCCAGCAGCTTTCCTAGCGGGGCCTACGAGCAGTACTTC	CASSFPSGAYEQYF
.	TRBV19	TRBJ2-1	TRBD2	TGTGCCAGTAGTCCGTACCGACTAGCGGGAGGGCCTAAGGATGAGCAGTTCTTC	CASSPYRLAGGPKDEQFF
.	TRBV27	TRBJ1-5	.	TGTGCCAGCAGTTTATGGGGGTCGAGTGGCCAGCCCCAGCATTTT	CASSLWGSSGQPQHF
few	TRBV14	TRBJ1-4	.	TGTGCCAGCAGCCGGAGACTTCGGGCGCCGTTT	CASSRRLRAPF
.	TRBV4-1	TRBJ2-3	.	TGCGCCAGCAGCCAAGCGGAACTTGGCACAGATACGCAGTATTTT	CASSQAELGTDTQYF
.	TRBV27	TRBJ2-7	.	TGTGCCAGCTGTCCTGAGCCAGGTCTTTCCTACGAGCAGTACTTC	CASCPEPGLSYEQYF
.	TRBV27	TRBJ2-7	.	TGTGCCAGCCGCCCAGGTACTGGGTACGAGCAGTACTTC	CASRPGTGYEQYF
.	TRBV7-2	TRBJ2-1	TRBD2	TGTGCCAGCAGCCCCGGACTAGCGGGAGGGCCGGGGGAGCAGTTCTTC	CASSPGLAGGPGEQFF
.	TRBV7-9	TRBJ2-7	.	TGTGCCAGCAGCTTATACTCTGAGACGGGCGAGCAGTACTTC	CASSLYSETGEQYF
once	TRBV2	TRBJ2-7	.	TGTGCCAGCAGTGAGGGGAAGGGGATGTCCTACGAGCAGTACTTC	CASSEGKGMSYEQYF